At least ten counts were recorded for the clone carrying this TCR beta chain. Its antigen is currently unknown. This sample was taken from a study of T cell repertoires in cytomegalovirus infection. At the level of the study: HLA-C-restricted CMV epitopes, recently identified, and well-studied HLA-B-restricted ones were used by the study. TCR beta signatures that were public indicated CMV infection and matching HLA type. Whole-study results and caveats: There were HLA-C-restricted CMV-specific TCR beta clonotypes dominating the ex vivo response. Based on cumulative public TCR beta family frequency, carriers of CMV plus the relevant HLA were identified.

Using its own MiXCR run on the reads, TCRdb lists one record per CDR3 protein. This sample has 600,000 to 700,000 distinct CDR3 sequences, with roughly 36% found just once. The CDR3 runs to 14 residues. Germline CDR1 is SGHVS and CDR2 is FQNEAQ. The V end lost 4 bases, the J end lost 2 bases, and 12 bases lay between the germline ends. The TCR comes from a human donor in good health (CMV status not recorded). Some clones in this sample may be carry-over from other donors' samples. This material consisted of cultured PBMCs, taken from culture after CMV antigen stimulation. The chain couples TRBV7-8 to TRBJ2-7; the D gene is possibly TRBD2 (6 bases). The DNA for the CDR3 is TGTGCCAGCAGCTCCGTGACGGGGGCCTACGAGCAGTACTTC. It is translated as CASSSVTGAYEQYF. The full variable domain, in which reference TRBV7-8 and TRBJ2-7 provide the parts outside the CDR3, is GAGVSQSPRYKVAKRGQDVALRCDPISGHVSLFWYQQALGQGPEFLTYFQNEAQLDKSGLPSDRFFAERPEGSVSTLKIQRTQQEDSAVYLCASSSVTGAYEQYFGPGTRLTVT.